This TCR beta chain was sequenced in a study of Tregs in tolerant kidney transplant recipients. Study-wide points: Expanding Tregs on activated donor B cells appeared to best identify donor-specific TCRbeta clones. Validation in larger populations is needed because few patients were studied.

Comments on this clone: Its target is not known.

The CDR3 sequence is 16 residues long. V dropped 0 bases and J dropped 6 bases, with 14 bases sitting between them. Germline CDR1 KGHSH, CDR2 LQKENI. Libraries were prepared by immunoSEQ multiplex PCR; TCRdb keeps only in-frame clonotypes and omits some of them. The sample lists around 230,000 clones; approximately 84% were seen once. Unstimulated Tregs (CD4+CD25+CD127-) and CD4+CD25- non-Tregs were sorted from PBMCs. The chain couples TRBV18 to TRBJ1-4; the D gene is possibly TRBD1 (6 bases). The sequence was obtained from a human donor in good health. Material: CD4+ T cells from blood. CDR3 DNA: TGTGCCAGCTCACCACCCCCAAAACAGGGATATGAAAAACTGTTTTTT. It is translated as CASSPPPKQGYEKLFF.